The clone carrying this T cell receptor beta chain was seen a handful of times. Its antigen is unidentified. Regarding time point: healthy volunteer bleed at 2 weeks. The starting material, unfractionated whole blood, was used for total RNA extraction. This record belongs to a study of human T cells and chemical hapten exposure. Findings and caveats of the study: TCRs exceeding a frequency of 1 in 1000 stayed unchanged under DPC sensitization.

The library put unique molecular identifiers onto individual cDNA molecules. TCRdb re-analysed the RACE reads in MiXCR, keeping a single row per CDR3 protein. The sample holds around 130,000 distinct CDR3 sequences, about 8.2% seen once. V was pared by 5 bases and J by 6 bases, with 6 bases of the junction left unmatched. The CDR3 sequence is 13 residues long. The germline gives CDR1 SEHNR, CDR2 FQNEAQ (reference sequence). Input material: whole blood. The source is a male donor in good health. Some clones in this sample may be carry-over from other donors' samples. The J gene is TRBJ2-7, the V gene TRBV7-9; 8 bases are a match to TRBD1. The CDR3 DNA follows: TGTGCCAGCAGCCCCTCGACAGGGGCCGAGCAGTACTTC. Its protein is CASSPSTGAEQYF.